These 19 T cell receptor beta chains were sequenced from one sample in a study of T cells after yellow fever vaccination. TCRdb processed the 5' RACE reads anew with MiXCR; each CDR3 protein has one entry. The sample lists 500,000 to 650,000 distinct CDR3 sequences; roughly 17% were seen once. Sequencing used PBMCs, obtained around 5 days after the first yellow fever vaccination. All receptors come from a man aged 18-30 years who received the YFV17D yellow fever vaccine.

The table lists this clonotype with a few counts. CDR3 sequence: CASSLDFETQYF. The DNA of the CDR3 is TGTGCCAGCAGCCTTGATTTCGAGACCCAGTACTTC. The chain recombines TRBV3-1 with TRBJ2-5; no clear D. Deletions cut 4 bases from V and 5 bases from J, with 8 bases between. The CDR3 loop spans 12 amino acids. Germline V gene sequence: CDR1 LGHDT, CDR2 YNNKEL (reference sequence).

This clonotype was counted between two and nine times. This sequence joins TRBV11-2 and TRBJ1-4, with 9 bases that match TRBD1. The CDR3 runs to 16 residues. The germline V gene has CDR1 SGHAT and CDR2 FQNNGV. V was pared by 5 bases and J by 3 bases, with 7 bases of the junction left unmatched. This CDR3 reads CASSQNRGLANEKLFF. Here the CDR3 DNA reads TGTGCCAGCAGCCAAAACAGGGGGCTCGCTAATGAAAAACTGTTTTTT. Variable domain in full (rest from reference TRBV11-2 and TRBJ1-4): EAGVAQSPRYKIIEKRQSVAFWCNPISGHATLYWYQQILGQGPKLLIQFQNNGVVDDSQLPKDRFSAERLKGVDSTLKIQPAKLEDSAVYLCASSQNRGLANEKLFFGSGTQLSVL.

This clonotype appeared a few times. The chain employs TRBV28 and TRBJ2-2; 12 bases fit TRBD2. CDR3 length: 15 amino acids. V gave up 3 bases and J gave up 7 bases; unmatched junction bases: 3. Looked up from germline, CDR1 is MDHEN and CDR2 is SYDVKM. CDR3 coding DNA: TGTGCCAGCAGTTTTCGACTAGCGGGGGACGGGGAGCTGTTTTTT. Translated, it gives CASSFRLAGDGELFF.

This clonotype appeared once. This sequence joins TRBV11-2 and TRBJ1-1, with 8 bases matching TRBD1. CDR1 SGHAT and CDR2 FQNNGV come from the germline V gene. The CDR3 is 16 residues long. The J segment lost 4 bases and the V segment lost 5 bases, leaving 12 bases of the junction unmatched. The CDR3 DNA is TGTGCCAGCAGCACCAACCGGGGCAGGGGGCCCACTGAAGCTTTCTTT. This encodes CASSTNRGRGPTEAFF.

The gene calls are TRBV30 and TRBJ2-3; TRBD2 matches at 10 bases. The CDR3 loop spans 16 amino acids. The germline V gene encodes CDR1 GTSNPN and CDR2 SVGIG (reference sequence). The J segment lost 5 bases and the V segment lost 5 bases, leaving 13 bases of the junction unmatched. CDR3 sequence (DNA): TGTGCCTGGGGGAGCGGGGGGGCTCTTTTTGTAGATACGCAGTATTTT. Protein: CAWGSGGALFVDTQYF.

To note about this clonotype: This may come from a read error, since a much larger clone is one base off. The gene calls are TRBV5-1 and TRBJ2-2, with D possibly being TRBD2 (5 bases). Germline assignment: CDR1 SGHRS and CDR2 YFSETQ. The CDR3 is made up of 14 amino acids. This CDR3 reads CASSLVRGTGEQFF. In DNA form, the CDR3 reads TGCGCCAGCAGCTTGGTTCGGGGAACCGGGGAGCAGTTTTTT. Full variable domain (outside the CDR3, taken from reference TRBV5-1 and TRBJ2-2): KAGVTQTPRYLIKTRGQQVTLSCSPISGHRSVSWYQQTPGQGLQFLFEYFSETQRNKGNFPGRFSGRQFSNSRSEMNVSTLELGDSALYLCASSLVRGTGEQFFGEGSRLTVL.

In its sample, this clonotype was seen a few times. The rearrangement links TRBV28 to TRBJ1-4, with 10 bases that match TRBD1. After removal of 3 bases from V and 10 bases from J, the junction contained 2 bases not matched to a gene. Germline assignment: CDR1 MDHEN and CDR2 SYDVKM. The CDR3 has 13 amino acids. CDR3 DNA: TGTGCCAGCAGTTTTTGGGACAGGGGAAAACTGTTTTTT. It codes for CASSFWDRGKLFF.

This clonotype was seen only a few times. V and J are TRBV9 and TRBJ1-1, with D uncertain. The CDR3 loop spans 15 amino acids. Germline V CDR1 and CDR2: SGDLS, YYNGEE. V gave up 4 bases and J gave up 1 base, with 14 bases separating them. The CDR3 sequence: CASSSLDRGNTEAFF. In DNA, the CDR3 is TGTGCCAGCAGCTCCCTAGACCGGGGGAACACTGAAGCTTTCTTT. Drawing the rest from reference TRBV9 and TRBJ1-1, the complete variable domain is DSGVTQTPKHLITATGQRVTLRCSPRSGDLSVYWYQQSLDQGLQFLIQYYNGEERAKGNILERFSAQQFPDLHSELNLSSLELGDSALYFCASSSLDRGNTEAFFGQGTRLTVV.

This clonotype has just one count. The junction shows a germline mismatch at one end, possibly a read error. The chain uses TRBV20-1 and TRBJ1-1; TRBD1 aligns across 9 bases. Germline V lookup: CDR1 DFQATT, CDR2 SNEGSKA (reference sequence). The CDR3 spans 14 residues. DNA for the CDR3: TGCTGTGCTAGTATTGGGGACAGGGAGGCTGAAGCTTTCTTT. Its translation is CCASIGDREAEAFF.

This clonotype appeared a few times. The chain has TRBV4-2 and TRBJ2-1; D call uncertain. The CDR3 covers 17 residues. V was trimmed by 4 bases and J by 5 bases, leaving 21 bases between them. Germline values: CDR1 LGHNA, CDR2 YNFKEQ. CDR3 sequence: CASSPRVSETLNNEQFF. CDR3 nucleotides: TGTGCCAGCAGCCCCCGTGTCAGCGAAACCCTTAACAATGAGCAGTTCTTC.

CDR3 protein: CASTPFSGEGTEAFF. The CDR3 bases are TGTGCCAGCACTCCCTTTTCGGGAGAGGGCACTGAAGCTTTCTTT. This sequence joins TRBV27 and TRBJ1-1; D ambiguous. The germline V and J ends were trimmed by 7 bases and 4 bases, with 19 bases remaining between them. The CDR3 length is 15 residues. The germline gives CDR1 MNHEY, CDR2 SMNVEV (reference sequence).

The rearrangement links TRBV5-8 to TRBJ2-3, with TRBD2 identical over 7 bases. V shed 4 bases and J 0 bases; nucleotides not matched to a gene: 8. CDR1 is SGHTS and CDR2 is YDEGEE in the germline V gene. CDR3 length equals 16 residues. CDR3: CASSTGASGSTDTQYF. In DNA, the CDR3 is TGTGCCAGCAGCACCGGAGCTAGCGGAAGCACAGATACGCAGTATTTT.

CDR3 DNA sequence: TGTGCCAGCAGCTTCCGGGACAGGGGGCGCGGGGGCTACACCTTC. It translates to CASSFRDRGRGGYTF. The V gene is TRBV7-2, the J gene TRBJ1-2; 12 nucleotides agree with TRBD1. The length of the CDR3 is 15 residues. Trimming took 3 bases from V and 8 from J; bases not matched to a gene: 7. Germline CDR1 and CDR2: SGHTA and FQGNSA.

This clonotype was observed at least ten times. The genes are TRBV6-1 and TRBJ2-3; D remains unclear. The ends were cut back, 6 bases at V and 0 bases at J, with 13 bases in the middle. The CDR3 covers 15 residues. The germline CDR1 and CDR2 sequences are MNHNS and SASEGT. DNA of the CDR3: TGTGCCAGCAGCCCACACGCACTGAGCACAGATACGCAGTATTTT. It specifies CASSPHALSTDTQYF.

The chain uses TRBV29-1 and TRBJ1-1; D is perhaps TRBD1 (6 bases). V was pared by 4 bases and J by 0 bases, with 9 bases between. CDR3 length: 13 amino acids. In germline, CDR1 is SQVTM, CDR2 ANQGSEA. CDR3 loop: CSVGGQLNTEAFF. The CDR3 DNA reads as TGCAGCGTTGGGGGGCAGCTGAACACTGAAGCTTTCTTT.

This clonotype was seen many times. The chain recombines TRBV2 with TRBJ2-2; D is unresolved. The CDR3 totals 13 residues. V lost 6 bases and J 3 bases, leaving 8 bases between the germline ends. CDR1 is SNHLY and CDR2 is FYNNEI in the germline V gene. CDR3 sequence (DNA): TGTGCCAGCAGGCTTGACTACACCGGGGAGCTGTTTTTT. Translated: CASRLDYTGELFF.

This clonotype was picked up a small number of times. This rearrangement joins TRBV5-1 to TRBJ2-2; 7 positions agree with TRBD2. This CDR3 spans 13 amino acids. V lost 3 bases, J lost 6 bases, and 2 bases stayed unmatched. Germline V gives CDR1 SGHRS, CDR2 YFSETQ. CDR3 sequence: CASSSGGPGELFF. The CDR3 DNA is TGCGCCAGCAGCTCGGGGGGACCCGGGGAGCTGTTTTTT.

The chain uses TRBV27 and TRBJ2-4; D is undetermined. Deletions cut 5 bases from V and 5 bases from J, with 10 bases between. The CDR3 loop spans 13 amino acids. Germline CDR1 is MNHEY and CDR2 is SMNVEV (reference sequence). The CDR3, as DNA: TGTGCCAGCAGTCTCAGGAAGCAAAACATTCAGTACTTC. It translates to CASSLRKQNIQYF.

This chain links TRBV9 with TRBJ1-6; D not certain. Germline V gene lookup returns CDR1 SGDLS and CDR2 YYNGEE. V lost 0 bases and J lost 14, with 15 bases in between. The length of the CDR3 is 14 residues. CDR3 DNA sequence: TGTGCCAGCAGCGTAGAACAAGGTTTTGGCACCCTCCACTTT. This translates into CASSVEQGFGTLHF.